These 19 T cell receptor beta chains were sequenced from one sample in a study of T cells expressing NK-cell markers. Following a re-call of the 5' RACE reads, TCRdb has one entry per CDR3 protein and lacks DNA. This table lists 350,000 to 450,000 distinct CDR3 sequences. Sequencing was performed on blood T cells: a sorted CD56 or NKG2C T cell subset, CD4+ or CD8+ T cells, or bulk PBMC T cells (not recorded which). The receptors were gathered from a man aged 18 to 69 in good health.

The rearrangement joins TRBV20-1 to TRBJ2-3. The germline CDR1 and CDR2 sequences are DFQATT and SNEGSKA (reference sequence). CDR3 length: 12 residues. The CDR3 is CSASSTADTQYF.

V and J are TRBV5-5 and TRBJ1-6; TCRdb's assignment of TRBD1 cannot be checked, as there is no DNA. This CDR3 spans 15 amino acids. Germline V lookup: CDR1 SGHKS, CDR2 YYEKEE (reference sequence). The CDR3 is CASSLGEGYASPLHF.

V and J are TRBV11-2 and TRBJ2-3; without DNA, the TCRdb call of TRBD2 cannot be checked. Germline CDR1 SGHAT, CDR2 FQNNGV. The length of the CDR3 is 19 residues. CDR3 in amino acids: CASSLQGGPGLGRTDTQYF.

CDR3 residues: CASSFRDFMNTEAFF. V gene TRBV7-8 combines with J gene TRBJ1-1; absent DNA, TCRdb's TRBD1 call cannot be checked. There are 15 residues in the CDR3. From germline, CDR1 is SGHVS and CDR2 FQNEAQ.

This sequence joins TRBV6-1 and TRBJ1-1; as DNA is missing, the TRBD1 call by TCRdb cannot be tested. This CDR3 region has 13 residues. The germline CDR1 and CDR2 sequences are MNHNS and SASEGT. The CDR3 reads CATIVGGSTEAFF.

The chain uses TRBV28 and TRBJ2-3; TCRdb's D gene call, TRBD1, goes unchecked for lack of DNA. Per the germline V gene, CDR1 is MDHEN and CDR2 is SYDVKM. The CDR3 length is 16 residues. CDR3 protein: CASSLTGARSRGTQYF.

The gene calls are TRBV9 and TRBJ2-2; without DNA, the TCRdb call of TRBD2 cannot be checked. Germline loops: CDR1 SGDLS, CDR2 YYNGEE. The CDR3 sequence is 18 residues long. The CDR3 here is CASSELAGGQLNTGELFF.

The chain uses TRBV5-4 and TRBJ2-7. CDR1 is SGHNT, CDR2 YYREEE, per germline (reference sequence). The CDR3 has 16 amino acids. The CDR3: CASSSGNRGSSYEQYF.

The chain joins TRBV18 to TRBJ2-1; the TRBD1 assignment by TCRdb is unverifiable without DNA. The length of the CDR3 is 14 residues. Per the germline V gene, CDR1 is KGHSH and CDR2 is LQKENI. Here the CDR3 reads CASSPRLQGDPQFF.

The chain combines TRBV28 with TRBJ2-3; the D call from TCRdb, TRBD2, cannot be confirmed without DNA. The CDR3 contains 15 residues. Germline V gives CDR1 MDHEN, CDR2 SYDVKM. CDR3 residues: CASSSGVYGRDTQYF. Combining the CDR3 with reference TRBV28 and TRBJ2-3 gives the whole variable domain DVKVTQSSRYLVKRTGEKVFLECVQDMDHENMFWYRQDPGLGLRLIYFSYDVKMKEKGDIPEGYSVSREKKERFSLILESASTNQTSMYLCASSSGVYGRDTQYFGPGTRLTVL.

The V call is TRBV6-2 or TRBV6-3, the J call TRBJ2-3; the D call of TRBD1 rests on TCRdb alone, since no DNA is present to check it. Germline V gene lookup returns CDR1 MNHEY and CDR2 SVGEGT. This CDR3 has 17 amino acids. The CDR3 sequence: CASSYTFGTGEADTQYF.

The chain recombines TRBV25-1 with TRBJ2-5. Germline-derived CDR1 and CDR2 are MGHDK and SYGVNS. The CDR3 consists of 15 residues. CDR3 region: CASSEYLPVQETQYF.

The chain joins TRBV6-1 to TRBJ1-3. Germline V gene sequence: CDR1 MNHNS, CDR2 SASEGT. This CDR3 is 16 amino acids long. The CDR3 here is CATLGLGRASGNTIYF.

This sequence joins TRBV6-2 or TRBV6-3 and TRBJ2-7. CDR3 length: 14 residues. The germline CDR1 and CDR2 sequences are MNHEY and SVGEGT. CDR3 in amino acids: CASSYSGVTYEQYF.

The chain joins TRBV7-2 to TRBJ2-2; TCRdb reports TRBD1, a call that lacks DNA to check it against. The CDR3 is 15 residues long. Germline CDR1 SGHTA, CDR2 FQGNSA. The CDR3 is CASSRDHANTGELFF.

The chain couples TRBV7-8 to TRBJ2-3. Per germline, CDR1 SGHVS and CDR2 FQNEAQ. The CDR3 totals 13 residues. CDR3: CASSTGFADTQYF. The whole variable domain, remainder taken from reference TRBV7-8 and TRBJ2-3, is GAGVSQSPRYKVAKRGQDVALRCDPISGHVSLFWYQQALGQGPEFLTYFQNEAQLDKSGLPSDRFFAERPEGSVSTLKIQRTQQEDSAVYLCASSTGFADTQYFGPGTRLTVL.

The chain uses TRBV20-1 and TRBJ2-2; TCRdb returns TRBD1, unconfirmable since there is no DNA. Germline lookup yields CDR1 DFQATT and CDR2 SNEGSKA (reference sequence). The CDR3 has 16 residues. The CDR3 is CSASGAGIRNTGELFF.

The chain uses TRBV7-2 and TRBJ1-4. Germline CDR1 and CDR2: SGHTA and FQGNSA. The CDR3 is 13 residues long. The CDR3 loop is CASSRELGEKLFF.

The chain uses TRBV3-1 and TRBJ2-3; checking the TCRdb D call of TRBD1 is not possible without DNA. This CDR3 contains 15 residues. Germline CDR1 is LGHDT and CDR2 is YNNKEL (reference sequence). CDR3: CASRPSGTSTDTQYF.